The clone carrying this T cell receptor (beta chain) came up once. The antigen is undetermined. The sample comes from a study of cytomegalovirus exposure and HLA in healthy donors. Across the study: There were under 130 million unique TCR beta sequences, drawn from 150 million to 200 million T cells, in an earlier analysis. Among about 380 genotyped donors, around 82% fell in the Caucasian-associated ancestry cluster.

Findings and limits, study-wide: Earlier analysis looked at TCR beta V segments, and most were productive about 90% or about 30% of the time.

V was clipped by 1 base and J by 1 base, with 9 bases between them. Germline V gene lookup returns CDR1 MNHEY and CDR2 SMNVEV (reference sequence). This CDR3 contains 15 residues. Both 60 Vbeta primers and 13 Jbeta primers went into the PCR. Measured with immunoSEQ multiplex PCR; TCRdb has only the in-frame clones, and not every one. Here the sample spans about 170,000 clones, roughly 80% being singletons. The sequence came from a woman between 50 and 59 years old in good health and CMV-seropositive. The sample consisted of PBMCs. The chain is built from TRBV27 and TRBJ2-3, with D possibly TRBD2 on 5 matching bases. The CDR3 nucleotides read TGTGCCAGCAGTTTATGGGAGAGGGGCACAGATACGCAGTATTTT. Protein product: CASSLWERGTDTQYF.